The clone carrying this T cell receptor beta chain was picked up a small number of times. What it recognizes is unknown. This CDR3 is built from 14 residues. CDR1 is SGHRS and CDR2 is YFSETQ in the germline V gene. Germline trimming cut 5 bases from V and 2 bases from J; bases unmatched to any gene: 7. This sample was taken from a study of blood T cells in healthy people across ages. Study conclusions and caveats: Long-lived donors had more naive CD4+ cells and higher diversity than aged donors.

A J-beta primer mix and a sample-barcoded 5' primer were used in a second PCR of about 7 to 12 cycles. One entry per CDR3 protein results from TCRdb running MiXCR on the 5' RACE reads. The sample shows about 1 million distinct CDR3 sequences, more than 35% of them seen only once. What was sequenced was blood. The clonotype comes from a woman in her sixties in good health. This rearrangement joins TRBV5-1 to TRBJ2-7; 7 bases fit TRBD1. The CDR3 DNA reads TGCGCCAGCAGACCGGGACAGCTAGCCTACGAGCAGTACTTC. Translation gives CASRPGQLAYEQYF. Full variable domain (outside the CDR3, taken from reference TRBV5-1 and TRBJ2-7): KAGVTQTPRYLIKTRGQQVTLSCSPISGHRSVSWYQQTPGQGLQFLFEYFSETQRNKGNFPGRFSGRQFSNSRSEMNVSTLELGDSALYLCASRPGQLAYEQYFGPGTRLTVT.